These T cell receptor beta chains were read from a single sample in a study of blood T cell repertoires in COVID-19. The protocol was immunoSEQ multiplex PCR, while the TCRdb copy is restricted to in-frame clones and leaves out a portion. Of about 100,000 clones in the sample, around four fifths were seen once. The source material was peripheral blood. Every receptor here comes from a woman aged 70-85 years with acute or convalescent COVID-19. Both conserved end residues are part of each CDR3.

J: TRBJ2-7; V: TRBV3-1/TRBV3-2; CDR3: CASSQKSRGSEQYF
J: TRBJ1-3; V: TRBV5-1; CDR3: CASSATGGAGNTIYF
J: TRBJ1-1; V: TRBV19; CDR3: CASRQGVGTEAFF
J: TRBJ1-4; V: TRBV4-1; CDR3: CASSLRGEGLNEKLFF
J: TRBJ1-1; V: TRBV6-5; CDR3: CASSNTGSAEAFF
J: TRBJ2-7; V: TRBV6-5; CDR3: CASSPRDRYYEQYF
J: TRBJ2-3; V: TRBV18; CDR3: CASSLQKSSTDTQYF
J: TRBJ1-2; V: TRBV2; CDR3: CASSGGQGRGYTF
J: TRBJ1-1; V: TRBV5-4; CDR3: CASSPGFSNTEAFF
J: TRBJ1-3; V: TRBV7-9; CDR3: CASSVGQGSGNTIYF
J: TRBJ1-4; V: TRBV24-1; CDR3: CATSEKTELKEKLFF
J: TRBJ1-5; V: TRBV28; CDR3: CASEPRGLVWDSNQPQHF
J: TRBJ1-2; V: TRBV30; CDR3: CAWSSGQGSYGYTF
J: TRBJ2-5; V: TRBV9; CDR3: CASSVRQDQETQYF
J: TRBJ1-3; V: TRBV30; CDR3: CAWSTGGTGNTIYF
J: TRBJ1-1; V: TRBV19; CDR3: CASSMSQGAGNTEAFF
J: TRBJ1-5; V: TRBV9; CDR3: CASSVLVHRGSNQPQHF